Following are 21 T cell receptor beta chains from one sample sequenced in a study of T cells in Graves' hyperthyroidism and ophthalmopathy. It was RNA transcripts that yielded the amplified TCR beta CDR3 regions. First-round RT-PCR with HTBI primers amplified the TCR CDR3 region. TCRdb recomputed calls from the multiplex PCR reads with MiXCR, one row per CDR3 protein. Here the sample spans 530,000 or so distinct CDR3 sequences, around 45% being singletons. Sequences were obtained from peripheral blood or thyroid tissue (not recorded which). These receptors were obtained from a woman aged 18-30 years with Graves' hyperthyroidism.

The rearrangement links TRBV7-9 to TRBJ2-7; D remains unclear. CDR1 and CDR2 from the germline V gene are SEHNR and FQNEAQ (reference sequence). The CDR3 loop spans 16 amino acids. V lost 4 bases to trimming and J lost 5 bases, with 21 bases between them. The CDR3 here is CASSSQPHEGGHEQYF. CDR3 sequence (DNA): TGTGCCAGCAGCTCCCAGCCCCACGAAGGCGGCCACGAGCAGTACTTC.

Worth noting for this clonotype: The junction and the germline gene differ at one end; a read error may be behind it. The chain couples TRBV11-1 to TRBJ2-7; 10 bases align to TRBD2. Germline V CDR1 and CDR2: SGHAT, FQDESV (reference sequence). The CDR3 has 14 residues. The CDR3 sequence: CASSLSSGRNGQCF. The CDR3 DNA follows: TGTGCCAGCAGCCTATCTAGCGGGAGAAACGGGCAGTGCTTC.

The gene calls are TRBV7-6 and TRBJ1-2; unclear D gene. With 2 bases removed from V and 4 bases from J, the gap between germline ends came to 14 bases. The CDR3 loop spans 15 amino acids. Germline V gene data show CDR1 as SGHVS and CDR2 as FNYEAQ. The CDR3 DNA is TGTGCCAGCAGCTTACTTCTAGCGGGAGGCTATGGCTACACCTTC. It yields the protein CASSLLLAGGYGYTF.

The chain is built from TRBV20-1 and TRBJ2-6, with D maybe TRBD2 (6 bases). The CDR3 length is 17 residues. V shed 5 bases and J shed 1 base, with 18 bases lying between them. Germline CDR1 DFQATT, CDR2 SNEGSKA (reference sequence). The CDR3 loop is CSAAGPVGGSGANVLTF. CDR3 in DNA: TGCAGTGCTGCGGGACCCGTGGGAGGTTCTGGGGCCAACGTCCTGACTTTC.

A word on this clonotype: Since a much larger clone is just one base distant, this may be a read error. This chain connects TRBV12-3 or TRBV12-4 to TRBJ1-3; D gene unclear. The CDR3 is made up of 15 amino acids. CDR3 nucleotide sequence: TGTGCCAGCAGTTTATCTTGGCTCTCTGGAAACCCCATATATTTT. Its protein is CASSLSWLSGNPIYF.

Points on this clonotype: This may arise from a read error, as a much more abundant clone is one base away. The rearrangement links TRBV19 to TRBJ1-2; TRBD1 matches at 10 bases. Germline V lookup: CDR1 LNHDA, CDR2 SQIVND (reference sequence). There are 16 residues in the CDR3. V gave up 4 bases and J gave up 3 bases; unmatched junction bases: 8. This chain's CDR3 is CASSRGQGPLDYGYTF. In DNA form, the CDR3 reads TGTGCCAGTAGTAGGGGACAGGGGCCCCTTGACTATGGCTACACCTTC.

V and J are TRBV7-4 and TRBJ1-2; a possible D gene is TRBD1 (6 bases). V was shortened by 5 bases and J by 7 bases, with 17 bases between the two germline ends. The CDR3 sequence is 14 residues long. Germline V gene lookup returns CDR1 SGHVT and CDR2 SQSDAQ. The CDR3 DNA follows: TGTGCCAGCAGCCCCCCCTGGGGGGCCGGTGGCTACACCTTC. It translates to CASSPPWGAGGYTF.

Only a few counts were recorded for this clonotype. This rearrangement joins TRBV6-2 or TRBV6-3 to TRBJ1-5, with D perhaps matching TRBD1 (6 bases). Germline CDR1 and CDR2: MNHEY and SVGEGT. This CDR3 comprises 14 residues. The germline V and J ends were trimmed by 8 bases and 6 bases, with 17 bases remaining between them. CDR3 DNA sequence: TGTGCCAGCGACCGCCAGGGGCTCGGTCAGCCCCAGCATTTT. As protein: CASDRQGLGQPQHF.

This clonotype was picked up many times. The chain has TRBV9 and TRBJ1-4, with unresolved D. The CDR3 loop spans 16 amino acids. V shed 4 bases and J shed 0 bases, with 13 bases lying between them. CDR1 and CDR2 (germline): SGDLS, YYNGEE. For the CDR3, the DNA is TGTGCCAGCAGCCCGAGGTCAGGAGCAACTAATGAAAAACTGTTTTTT. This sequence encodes CASSPRSGATNEKLFF. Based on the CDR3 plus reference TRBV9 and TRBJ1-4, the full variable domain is DSGVTQTPKHLITATGQRVTLRCSPRSGDLSVYWYQQSLDQGLQFLIQYYNGEERAKGNILERFSAQQFPDLHSELNLSSLELGDSALYFCASSPRSGATNEKLFFGSGTQLSVL.

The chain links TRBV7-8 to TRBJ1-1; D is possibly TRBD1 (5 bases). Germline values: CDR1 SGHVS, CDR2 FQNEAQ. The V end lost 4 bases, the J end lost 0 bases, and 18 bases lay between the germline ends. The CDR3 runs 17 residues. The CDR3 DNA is TGTGCCAGCAGCTCCCCCATGAGGGGCGGGGTGAACACTGAAGCTTTCTTT. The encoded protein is CASSSPMRGGVNTEAFF. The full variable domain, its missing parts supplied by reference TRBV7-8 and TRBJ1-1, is GAGVSQSPRYKVAKRGQDVALRCDPISGHVSLFWYQQALGQGPEFLTYFQNEAQLDKSGLPSDRFFAERPEGSVSTLKIQRTQQEDSAVYLCASSSPMRGGVNTEAFFGQGTRLTVV.

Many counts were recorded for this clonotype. The CDR3 nucleotides are TGTGCCAGCACCCCCTCGGGGTCCCAGCCCCAGCATTTT. This encodes CASTPSGSQPQHF. The gene calls are TRBV28 and TRBJ1-5, with no clear D. Germline V gives CDR1 MDHEN, CDR2 SYDVKM. The CDR3 sequence is 13 residues long. Trimming shortened V by 7 bases and J by 7 bases, and 14 bases separated the two germline ends.

The CDR3 DNA is TGTGCCAGCAGTTTAAGGGACAGGGGGCCAAACTATGGCTACACCTTC. Translated: CASSLRDRGPNYGYTF. The rearrangement joins TRBV12-3 or TRBV12-4 to TRBJ1-2, with TRBD1 identical over 12 bases. The CDR3 extends over 16 amino acids. V was pared by 2 bases and J by 2 bases, with 3 bases of the junction left unmatched.

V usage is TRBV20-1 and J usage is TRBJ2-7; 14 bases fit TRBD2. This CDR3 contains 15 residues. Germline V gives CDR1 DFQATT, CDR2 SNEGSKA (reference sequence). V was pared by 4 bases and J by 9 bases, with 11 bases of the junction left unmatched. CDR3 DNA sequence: TGCAGTGCTATAGGGACTAGCGGGAGTGTCGAGGTGCAGTACTTC. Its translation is CSAIGTSGSVEVQYF.

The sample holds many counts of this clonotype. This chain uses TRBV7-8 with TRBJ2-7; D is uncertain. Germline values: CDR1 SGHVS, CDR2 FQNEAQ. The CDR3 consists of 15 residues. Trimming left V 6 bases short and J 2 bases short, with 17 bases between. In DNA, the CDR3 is TGTGCCAGCAGTTCGCAGGCCAGCGCTACCTACGAGCAGTACTTC. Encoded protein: CASSSQASATYEQYF. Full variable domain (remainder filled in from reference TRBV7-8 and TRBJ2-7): GAGVSQSPRYKVAKRGQDVALRCDPISGHVSLFWYQQALGQGPEFLTYFQNEAQLDKSGLPSDRFFAERPEGSVSTLKIQRTQQEDSAVYLCASSSQASATYEQYFGPGTRLTVT.

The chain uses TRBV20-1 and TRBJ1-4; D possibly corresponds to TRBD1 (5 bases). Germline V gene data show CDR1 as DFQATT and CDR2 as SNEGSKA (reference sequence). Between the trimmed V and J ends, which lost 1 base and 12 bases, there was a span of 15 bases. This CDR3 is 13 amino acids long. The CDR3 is CSARGRQSRELFF. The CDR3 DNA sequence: TGCAGTGCTAGAGGAAGACAGAGCCGAGAACTGTTTTTT.

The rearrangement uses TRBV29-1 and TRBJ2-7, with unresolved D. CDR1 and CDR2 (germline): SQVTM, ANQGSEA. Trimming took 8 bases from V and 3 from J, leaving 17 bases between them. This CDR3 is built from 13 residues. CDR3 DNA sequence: TGCAGCTTGTTAGATAGGGCCCACTACGAGCAGTACTTC. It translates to CSLLDRAHYEQYF.

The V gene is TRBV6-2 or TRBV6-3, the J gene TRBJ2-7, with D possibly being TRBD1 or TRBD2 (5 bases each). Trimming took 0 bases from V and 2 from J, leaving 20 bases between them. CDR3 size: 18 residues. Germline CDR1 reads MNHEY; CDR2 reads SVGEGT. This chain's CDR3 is CASSYSNDVEGTTYEQYF. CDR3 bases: TGTGCCAGCAGTTACTCGAATGATGTAGAGGGGACCACCTACGAGCAGTACTTC.

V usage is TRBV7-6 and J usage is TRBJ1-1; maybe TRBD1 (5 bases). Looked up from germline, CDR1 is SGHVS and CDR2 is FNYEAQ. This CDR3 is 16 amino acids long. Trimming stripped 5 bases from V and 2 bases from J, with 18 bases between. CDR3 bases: TGTGCCAGCAGCCAAGATCTGGGAGGGGCCAACACTGAAGCTTTCTTT. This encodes CASSQDLGGANTEAFF.

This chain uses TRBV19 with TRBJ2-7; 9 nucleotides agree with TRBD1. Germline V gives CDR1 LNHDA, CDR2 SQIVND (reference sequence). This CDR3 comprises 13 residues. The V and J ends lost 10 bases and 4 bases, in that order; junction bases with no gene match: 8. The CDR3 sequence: CATTGGGIYEQYF. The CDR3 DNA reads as TGTGCCACAACAGGGGGCGGAATTTACGAGCAGTACTTC.

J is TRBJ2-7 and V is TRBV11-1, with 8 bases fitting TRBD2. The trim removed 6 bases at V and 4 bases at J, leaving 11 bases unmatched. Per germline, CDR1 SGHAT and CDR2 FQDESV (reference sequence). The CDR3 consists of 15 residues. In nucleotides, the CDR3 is TGTGCCAGCAGAGATCGGGTACTAGCGGCTTACGAGCAGTACTTC. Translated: CASRDRVLAAYEQYF.

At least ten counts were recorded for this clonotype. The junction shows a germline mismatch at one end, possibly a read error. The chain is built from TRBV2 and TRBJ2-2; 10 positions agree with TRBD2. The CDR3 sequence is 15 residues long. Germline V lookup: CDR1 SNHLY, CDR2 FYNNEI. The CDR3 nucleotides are TGTGCCAGCAGGGAAGCGGGAGGGTGGGCCGGGGAGCTGTTTTTT. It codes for CASREAGGWAGELFF.